This T cell receptor (beta chain) was recorded in a study of T cells in Graves' hyperthyroidism and ophthalmopathy (dated by TCRdb to between 2017 and 2020). At the level of the whole study: Peripheral blood was collected at initial diagnosis, before any treatment. The 95 to 100 discovery patients were randomly split 7:3 into training and test sets. The paper reports TCR Vbeta CDR3 sequencing of some 140 peripheral blood samples: approximately 41 ophthalmopathy, approximately 74 hyperthyroidism and around 17 progressor patients. Prospective prediction of ophthalmopathy was tested in an independent validation cohort of 18 to 20 hyperthyroidism patients and 17 patients who later progressed to ophthalmopathy. In addition, the study compared T-cell repertoires in thyroid tissue and in blood from roughly 6 Graves' hyperthyroidism patients. After blood sampling, hyperthyroidism patients were treated with methimazole at a starting dose of 30 mg daily, and ophthalmopathy patients were treated with high-dose intravenous methylprednisolone. A discovery cohort of roughly 96 patients, fewer than 50 with Graves' ophthalmopathy and more than 55 with stable Graves' hyperthyroidism, was used to find distinguishing TCR V-J signatures. Paper-wide results and their limitations: Most expanded thyroid clonotypes (frequency above 0.001) were also found in blood, which suggests that blood repertoires may mirror thyroid immune responses. During validation, the model predicted progression to ophthalmopathy a median of about 5.9 months ahead of onset, with almost 71% sensitivity and more than 72% specificity. No statistical method was used to set the sample size in advance, and investigators knew the group allocation. A 13 V-J signature model separated ophthalmopathy from stable hyperthyroidism, with 87.88% sensitivity and 81.08% specificity in cross-validation and 80%/75% in testing.

Hyperthyroidism patients were aged 18 to 65 years and newly diagnosed, with disease duration of less than 2 months. Patients with uncontrolled infections, other autoimmune diseases, pregnancy or lactation were excluded. Diagnoses relied on clinical symptoms, serum thyroxine and TRAb, thyroid ultrasound and orbital computed tomography. Blood from progressor patients was collected at the time of first diagnosis with hyperthyroidism, before any ophthalmopathy symptoms had appeared. Ficoll-Paque density gradient centrifugation was used to isolate PBMCs from approximately 10 ml of fresh peripheral blood. Progressor patients were defined as those initially diagnosed with Graves' hyperthyroidism in whom ophthalmopathy developed during follow-up. Total RNA was extracted with Trizol reagent, and quality was checked on an Agilent 2100 Bioanalyzer. About this clonotype: Its target antigen remains unknown. Per-nucleotide qualities are absent, and no much larger clonotype sits a single base away.

The TCR beta CDR3 regions were amplified from the RNA transcripts. A first-round RT-PCR of the TCR CDR3 used the HTBI primer set with the Qiagen OneStep RT-PCR kit. Libraries were constructed in a second round of multiplex PCR, after which size selection and purification were carried out. Sequencing of the libraries was done on an Illumina HiSeq2000 using paired-end 100 bp reads. Regarding the original processing steps: SOAPnuke was used to process the raw data, throwing out any read that contained adapters or uncalled bases, had a mean Phred below 15, or lacked an exact constant-primer or identifier match. COPE v1.2.5 was used to merge high-quality paired reads, and clonotypes were defined as unique nucleotide sequences. MiTCR v1.1 was used to align clonotypes to the IMGT TRBV, TRBD and TRBJ reference segments. The analysis included only V-J combinations with a frequency above 0.0001, which together covered around 99% of the repertoires. The TCS score was defined as F50 (clonal expansion) divided by E x V (chaos), with BLOSUM62-based TCRdist calculated between CDR3 peptides within each V-J. Welch's t-statistics and random forest reduced several hundred V-J features to 10 to 15, which were used in a naive Bayes classifier (R e1071). TCRdb passed the public sequencing reads through fastp at Q25 and MiXCR, retaining productive beta sequences. Rows are combined by CDR3 protein, so each entry shows the most common genes and DNA. The V and J calls, along with clone size, are taken from TCRdb and not from the paper's own processing. The sample data list approximately 370,000 distinct CDR3 sequences, and about a sixth of these were observed just once. 34% of the sample belongs to the ten largest clones.

The CDR3 holds 16 amino acids from the cysteine to the phenylalanine. Only CDR3 DNA is held: 48 bases, read in frame from base 1. From the germline V gene, CDR1 is KGHSH and CDR2 is LQKENI. V is trimmed back by 3 bases and J by 7 bases, and the junction contains 10 bases that no gene match accounts for. The sequence came from a woman aged 30 to 39 with Graves' hyperthyroidism that later progressed to Graves' ophthalmopathy. The sequence is built from TRBV18 and TRBJ2-1; the central 9 bases match TRBD2. The specimen was blood. The sequenced DNA: TGTGCCAGCTCACCTCAGGGTCGTAGCGGGAGAAATGAGCAGTTCTTC. Its translation reads: CASSPQGRSGRNEQFF.